Sequencing of this T cell receptor beta chain was carried out in a study of OX40 agonist ivuxolimab in advanced cancers. Study as a whole: Patients took ivuxolimab, an agonistic anti-OX40 (CD134) antibody. Participants averaged 60 years of age (range roughly 23 to 79) and were roughly 83% male.

Overall study findings and caveats: Among the least clonally expanded were partial responders at 0.1-3.0 mg/kg. It was not determined which antigens were specifically recognized by the peripheral T cells that had undergone clonal expansion.

Sequencing used immunoSEQ multiplex PCR; TCRdb keeps in-frame clones, though not all of them. Of 51,000 or so clones listed, about 85% are singletons. Turning to this clone: Its target is not known.

The CDR3 sequence is 15 residues long. Per germline, CDR1 SGDLS and CDR2 YYNGEE. V dropped 4 bases and J dropped 5; count of bases not matched to a gene: 11. The starting material was CD4+ or CD8+ T cells sorted from blood, obtained in a trial of the OX40 agonist ivuxolimab. The TCR sequence derives from an adult with an advanced solid tumor such as melanoma, head and neck, liver or kidney cancer. This chain joins TRBV9 and TRBJ1-1, with 7 bases aligning to TRBD1. For the CDR3, the DNA is TGTGCCAGCAGCCCCCGACAGGGTAGAATAACTGAAGCTTTCTTT. It codes for CASSPRQGRITEAFF.